This T cell receptor (beta chain) was captured by sequencing in a study of identical twins. The germline CDR1 and CDR2 sequences are SNHLY and FYNNEI. V was clipped by 1 base and J by 3 bases; unmatched bases: 0. The CDR3 runs to 15 residues. This clonotype was seen more than once but under ten times. As yet, its antigen is unknown. TCRdb used MiXCR to reprocess the 5' RACE reads, holding one entry per CDR3 protein. This sample has under 250,000 distinct CDR3 sequences, with 7% to 8.5% found just once. Findings of the study overall: The study found weaker excess twin sharing in beta out-of-frame sequences. While abundant cord blood beta clonotypes carried fewer insertions, memory repertoires showed no such pattern.

These same data were also listed under a study on yellow fever vaccine responses in identical twins. That source adds: After vaccination, twins' T cell response reportedly seemed partly convergent, partly personalized.

Sequencing input: CD8+ T cells sorted from blood. The J gene is TRBJ2-1, the V gene TRBV2; TRBD1 agrees at 10 bases. This TCR came from a woman in her late teens or twenties in good health. Written as DNA, the CDR3 is TGTGCCAGCAGTGAAGGGGACAGGGGCTACAATGAGCAGTTCTTC. Translated, it gives CASSEGDRGYNEQFF.